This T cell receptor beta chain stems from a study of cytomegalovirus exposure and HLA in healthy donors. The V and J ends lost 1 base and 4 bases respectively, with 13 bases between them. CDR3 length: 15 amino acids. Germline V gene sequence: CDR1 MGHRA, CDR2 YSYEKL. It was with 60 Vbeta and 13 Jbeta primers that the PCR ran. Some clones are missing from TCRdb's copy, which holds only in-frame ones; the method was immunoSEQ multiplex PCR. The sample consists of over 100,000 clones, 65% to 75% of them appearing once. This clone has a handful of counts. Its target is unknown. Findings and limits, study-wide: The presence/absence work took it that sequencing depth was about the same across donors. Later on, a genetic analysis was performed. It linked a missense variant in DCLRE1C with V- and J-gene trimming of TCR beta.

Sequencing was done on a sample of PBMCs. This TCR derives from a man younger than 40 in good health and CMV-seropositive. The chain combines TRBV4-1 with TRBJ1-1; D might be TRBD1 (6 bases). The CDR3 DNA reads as TGCGCCAGCAGCCAAGTCGGGGGGCTGAGCACTGAAGCTTTCTTT. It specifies CASSQVGGLSTEAFF.